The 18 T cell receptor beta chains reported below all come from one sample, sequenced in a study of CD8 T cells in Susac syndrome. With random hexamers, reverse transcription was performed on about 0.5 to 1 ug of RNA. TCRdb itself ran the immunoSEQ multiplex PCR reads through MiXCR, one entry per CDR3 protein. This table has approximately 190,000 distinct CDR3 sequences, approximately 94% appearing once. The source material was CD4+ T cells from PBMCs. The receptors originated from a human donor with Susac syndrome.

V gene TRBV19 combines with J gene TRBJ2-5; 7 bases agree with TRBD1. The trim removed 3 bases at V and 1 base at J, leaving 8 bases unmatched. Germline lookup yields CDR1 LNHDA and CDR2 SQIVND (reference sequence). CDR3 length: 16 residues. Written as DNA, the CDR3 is TGTGCCAGTAGTATTCTTCGACGGGACAGCCAAGAGACCCAGTACTTC. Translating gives CASSILRRDSQETQYF.

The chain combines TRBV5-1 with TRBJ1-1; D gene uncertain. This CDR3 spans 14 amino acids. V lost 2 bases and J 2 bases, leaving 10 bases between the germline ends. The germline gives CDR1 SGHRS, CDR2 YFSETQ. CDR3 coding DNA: TGCGCCAGCAGCTTAGATGGATTCAACACTGAAGCTTTCTTT. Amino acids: CASSLDGFNTEAFF.

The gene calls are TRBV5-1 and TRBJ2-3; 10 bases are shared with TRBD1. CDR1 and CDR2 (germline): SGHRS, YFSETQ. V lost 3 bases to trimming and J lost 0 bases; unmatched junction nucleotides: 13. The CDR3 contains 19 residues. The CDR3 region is CASSSPGQGSSTSTDTQYF. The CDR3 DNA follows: TGCGCCAGCAGCTCGCCGGGACAGGGGTCTTCTACTAGCACAGATACGCAGTATTTT.

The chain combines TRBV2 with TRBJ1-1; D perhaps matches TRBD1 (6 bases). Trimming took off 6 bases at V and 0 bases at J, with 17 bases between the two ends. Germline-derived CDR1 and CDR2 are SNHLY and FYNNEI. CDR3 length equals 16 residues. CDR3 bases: TGTGCCAGCAGAGGGGACCTGAGGGGGATGAACACTGAAGCTTTCTTT. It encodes CASRGDLRGMNTEAFF.

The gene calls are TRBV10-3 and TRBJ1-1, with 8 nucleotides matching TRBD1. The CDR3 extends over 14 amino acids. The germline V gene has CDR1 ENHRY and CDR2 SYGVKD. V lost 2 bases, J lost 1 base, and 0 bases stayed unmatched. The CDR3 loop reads CAISEGQGNTEAFF. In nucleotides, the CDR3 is TGTGCCATCAGTGAGGGACAGGGGAACACTGAAGCTTTCTTT.

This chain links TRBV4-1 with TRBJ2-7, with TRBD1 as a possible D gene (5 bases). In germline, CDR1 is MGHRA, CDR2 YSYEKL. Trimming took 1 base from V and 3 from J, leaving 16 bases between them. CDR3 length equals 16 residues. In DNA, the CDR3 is TGCGCCAGCAGCCAAGTCGAGGCAGGGATACTCTACGAGCAGTACTTC. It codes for CASSQVEAGILYEQYF.

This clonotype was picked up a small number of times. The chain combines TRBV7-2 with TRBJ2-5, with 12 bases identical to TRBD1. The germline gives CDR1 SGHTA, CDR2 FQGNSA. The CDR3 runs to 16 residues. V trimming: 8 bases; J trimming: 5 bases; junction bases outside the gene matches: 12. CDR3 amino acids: CASLETGTGGAETQYF. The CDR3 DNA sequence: TGTGCCAGCTTGGAAACCGGGACAGGGGGCGCGGAGACCCAGTACTTC.

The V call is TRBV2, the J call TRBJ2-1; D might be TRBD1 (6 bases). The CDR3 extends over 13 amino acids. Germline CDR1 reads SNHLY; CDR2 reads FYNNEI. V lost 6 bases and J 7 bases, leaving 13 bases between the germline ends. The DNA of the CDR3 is TGTGCCAGCAGCCGGGACATGGGGAATGAGCAGTTCTTC. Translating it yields CASSRDMGNEQFF. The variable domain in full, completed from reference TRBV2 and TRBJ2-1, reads EPEVTQTPSHQVTQMGQEVILRCVPISNHLYFYWYRQILGQKVEFLVSFYNNEISEKSEIFDDQFSVERPDGSNFTLKIRSTKLEDSAMYFCASSRDMGNEQFFGPGTRLTVL.

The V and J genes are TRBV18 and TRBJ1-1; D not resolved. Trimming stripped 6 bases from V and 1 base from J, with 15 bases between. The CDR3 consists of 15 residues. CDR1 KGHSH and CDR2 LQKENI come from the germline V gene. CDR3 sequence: CASSPTRLANTEAFF. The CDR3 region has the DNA TGTGCCAGCTCCCCAACAAGACTCGCGAACACTGAAGCTTTCTTT.

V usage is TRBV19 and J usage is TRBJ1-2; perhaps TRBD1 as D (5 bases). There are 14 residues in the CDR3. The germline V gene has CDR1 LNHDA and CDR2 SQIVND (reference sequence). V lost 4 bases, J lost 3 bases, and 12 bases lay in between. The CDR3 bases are TGTGCCAGTAGTAGCCTTACAGGCGACTATGGCTACACCTTC. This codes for CASSSLTGDYGYTF.

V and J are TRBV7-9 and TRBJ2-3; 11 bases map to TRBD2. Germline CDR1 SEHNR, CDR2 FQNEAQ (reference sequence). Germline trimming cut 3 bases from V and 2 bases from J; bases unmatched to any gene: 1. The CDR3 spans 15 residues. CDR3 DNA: TGTGCCAGCAGCTTGGGACTAGCGGACACAGATACGCAGTATTTT. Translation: CASSLGLADTDTQYF.

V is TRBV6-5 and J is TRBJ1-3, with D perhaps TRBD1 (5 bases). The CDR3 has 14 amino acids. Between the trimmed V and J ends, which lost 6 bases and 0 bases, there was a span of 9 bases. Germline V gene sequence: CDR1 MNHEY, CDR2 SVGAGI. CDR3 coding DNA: TGTGCCAGCAGGGGACCGTACTCTGGAAACACCATATATTTT. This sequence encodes CASRGPYSGNTIYF.

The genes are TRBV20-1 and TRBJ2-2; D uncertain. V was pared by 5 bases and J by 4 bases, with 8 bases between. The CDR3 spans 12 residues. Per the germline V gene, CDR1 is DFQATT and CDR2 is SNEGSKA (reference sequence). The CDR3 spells CSAEESTGELFF. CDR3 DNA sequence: TGCAGTGCTGAAGAGAGCACCGGGGAGCTGTTTTTT.

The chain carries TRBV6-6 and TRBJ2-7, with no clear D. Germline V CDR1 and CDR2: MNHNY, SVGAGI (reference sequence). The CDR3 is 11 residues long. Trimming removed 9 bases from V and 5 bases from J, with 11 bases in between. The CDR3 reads CASGRRDEQYF. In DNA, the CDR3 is TGTGCCAGTGGACGACGCGACGAGCAGTACTTC.

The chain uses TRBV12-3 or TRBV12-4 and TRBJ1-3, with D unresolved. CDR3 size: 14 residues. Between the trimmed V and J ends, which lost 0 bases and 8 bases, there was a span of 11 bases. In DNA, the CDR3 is TGTGCCAGCAGTTTAGCGGGCCCGGTAGACACCATATATTTT. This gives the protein CASSLAGPVDTIYF.

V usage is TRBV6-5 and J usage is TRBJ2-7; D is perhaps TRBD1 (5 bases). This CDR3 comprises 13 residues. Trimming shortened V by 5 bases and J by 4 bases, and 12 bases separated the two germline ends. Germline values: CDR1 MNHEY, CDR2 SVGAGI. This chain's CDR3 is CASSRTTEYEQYF. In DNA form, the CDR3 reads TGTGCCAGCAGTAGAACGACAGAGTACGAGCAGTACTTC.

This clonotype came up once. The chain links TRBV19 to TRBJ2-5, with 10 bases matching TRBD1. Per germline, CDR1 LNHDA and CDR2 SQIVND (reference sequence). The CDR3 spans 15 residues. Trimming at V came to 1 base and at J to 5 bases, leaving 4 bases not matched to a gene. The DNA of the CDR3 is TGTGCCAGTAGTATAGGACAGGGGGCACCGGAGACCCAGTACTTC. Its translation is CASSIGQGAPETQYF.

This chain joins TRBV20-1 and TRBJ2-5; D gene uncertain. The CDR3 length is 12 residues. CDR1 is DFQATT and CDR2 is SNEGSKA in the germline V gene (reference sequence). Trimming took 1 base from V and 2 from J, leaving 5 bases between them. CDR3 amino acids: CSARVPQETQYF. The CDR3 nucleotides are TGCAGTGCTAGAGTCCCTCAAGAGACCCAGTACTTC.